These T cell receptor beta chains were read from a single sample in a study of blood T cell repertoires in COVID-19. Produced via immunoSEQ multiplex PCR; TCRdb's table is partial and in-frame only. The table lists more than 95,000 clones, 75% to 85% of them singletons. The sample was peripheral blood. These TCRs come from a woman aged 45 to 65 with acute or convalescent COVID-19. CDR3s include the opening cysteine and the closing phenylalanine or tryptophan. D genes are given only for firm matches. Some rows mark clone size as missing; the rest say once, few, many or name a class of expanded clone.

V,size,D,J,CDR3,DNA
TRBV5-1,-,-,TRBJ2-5,CASSLGDRKETQYF,TGCGCCAGCAGCTTGGGAGATAGAAAAGAGACCCAGTACTTC
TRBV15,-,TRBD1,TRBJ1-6,CATSQRGRGSPLHF,TGTGCCACCAGCCAAAGGGGGCGAGGTTCACCCCTCCACTTT
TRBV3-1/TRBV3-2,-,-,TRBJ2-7,CASSRSRDLEYEQYF,TGTGCCAGCAGCCGCTCCAGGGATTTGGAGTACGAGCAGTACTTC
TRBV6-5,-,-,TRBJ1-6,CASSYVGDSPLHF,TGTGCCAGCAGTTACGTGGGCGATTCACCCCTCCACTTT
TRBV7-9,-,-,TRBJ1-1,CASSLAANTEAFF,TGTGCCAGCAGCTTAGCGGCGAACACTGAAGCTTTCTTT
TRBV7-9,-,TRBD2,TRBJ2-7,CASSLTLAGVEQYF,TGTGCCAGCAGCTTAACACTAGCGGGAGTCGAGCAGTACTTC
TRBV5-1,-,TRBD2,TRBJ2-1,CASSLAVGSGTRRRNEQFF,TGCGCCAGCAGCTTGGCCGTTGGTAGCGGGACTCGTCGTCGCAATGAGCAGTTCTTC
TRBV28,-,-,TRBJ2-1,CASSLFNVAREQFF,TGTGCCAGCAGTTTATTTAATGTAGCTCGTGAGCAGTTCTTC
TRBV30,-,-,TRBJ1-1,CAWRGQGGTEAFF,TGTGCCTGGAGGGGACAAGGGGGAACTGAAGCTTTCTTT
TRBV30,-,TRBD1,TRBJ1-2,CAWSAGQGYGYTF,TGTGCCTGGAGTGCCGGACAGGGCTATGGCTACACCTTC
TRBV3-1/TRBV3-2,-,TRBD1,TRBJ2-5,CASSQLKDRSSGETQYF,TGTGCCAGCAGCCAATTAAAGGACAGGTCGAGTGGGGAGACCCAGTACTTC
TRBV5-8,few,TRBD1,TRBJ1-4,CASNGGQGGEKLFF,TGTGCCAGCAACGGAGGACAGGGTGGGGAAAAACTGTTTTTT
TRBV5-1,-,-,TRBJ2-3,CASSPTATDTQYF,TGCGCCAGCAGCCCGACAGCCACAGATACGCAGTATTTT
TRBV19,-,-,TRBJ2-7,CARSRTDRSYEQYF,TGTGCCAGGAGTCGAACAGACAGGAGCTACGAGCAGTACTTC
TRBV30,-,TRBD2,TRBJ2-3,CAWSVASGGNTQYF,TGTGCCTGGAGTGTAGCTAGCGGGGGAAATACGCAGTATTTT
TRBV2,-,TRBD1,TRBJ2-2,CAREDRVNTGELFF,TGTGCCAGGGAGGACAGGGTCAACACCGGGGAGCTGTTTTTT
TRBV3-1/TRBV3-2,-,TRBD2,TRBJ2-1,CASSQVASGGAPFF,TGTGCCAGCAGCCAAGTCGCTAGCGGGGGGGCCCCGTTCTTC
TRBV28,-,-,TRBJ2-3,CASLRFSTDTQYF,TGTGCCAGTCTTCGGTTTAGCACAGATACGCAGTATTTT
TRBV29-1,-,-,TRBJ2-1,CSVDRLVINEQFF,TGCAGCGTCGACCGACTAGTCATCAATGAGCAGTTCTTC
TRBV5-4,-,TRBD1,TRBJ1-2,CASRPGQQDYGYTF,TGTGCCAGCAGGCCGGGACAGCAAGACTATGGCTACACCTTC
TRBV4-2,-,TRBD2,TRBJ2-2,CASRRTSGFANTGELFF,TGTGCCAGCAGACGGACTAGCGGGTTCGCGAACACCGGGGAGCTGTTTTTT
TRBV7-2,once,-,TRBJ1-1,CASSLLRGMNTEAFF,TGTGCCAGCAGCTTATTGAGAGGGATGAACACTGAAGCTTTCTTT
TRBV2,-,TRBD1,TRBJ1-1,CARSGQGTTEAFF,TGTGCCAGAAGCGGACAGGGGACCACTGAAGCTTTCTTT
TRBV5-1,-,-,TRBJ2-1,CASSLGPNNEQFF,TGCGCCAGCAGCTTGGGGCCAAACAATGAGCAGTTCTTC
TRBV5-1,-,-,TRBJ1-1,CASSLGYRETEAFF,TGCGCCAGCAGCTTAGGGTACAGGGAGACTGAAGCTTTCTTT
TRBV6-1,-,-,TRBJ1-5,CASSELRNPPQHF,TGTGCCAGCAGTGAACTGAGGAACCCTCCCCAGCATTTT
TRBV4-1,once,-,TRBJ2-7,CASSQDRSEQYF,TGCGCCAGCAGCCAAGATCGCAGCGAGCAGTACTTC
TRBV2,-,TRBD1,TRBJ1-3,CASSMDRVAGNTIYF,TGTGCCAGCAGTATGGACAGGGTGGCGGGAAACACCATATATTTT
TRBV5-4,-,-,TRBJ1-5,CASSSDTTQGPQHF,TGTGCCAGCAGCTCGGACACCACACAGGGGCCCCAGCATTTT
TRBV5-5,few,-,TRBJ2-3,CASSLAGTSTDTQYF,TGTGCCAGCAGCTTAGCCGGGACTAGCACAGATACGCAGTATTTT
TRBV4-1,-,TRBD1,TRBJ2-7,CASSQRGTGSYEQYF,TGCGCCAGCAGCCAACGGGGGACAGGGTCCTACGAGCAGTACTTC
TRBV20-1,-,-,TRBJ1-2,CSAFGDYGYTF,TGCAGTGCTTTCGGGGACTATGGCTACACCTTC
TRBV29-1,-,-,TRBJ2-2,CSVSRTGRTGELFF,TGCAGCGTTTCTCGCACAGGAAGGACCGGGGAGCTGTTTTTT
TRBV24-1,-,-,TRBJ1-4,CATTREVLVPNEKLFF,TGTGCCACCACCCGGGAGGTCTTGGTGCCTAATGAAAAACTGTTTTTT
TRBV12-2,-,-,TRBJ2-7,CASRPGPSGRGYEQYF,TGTGCAAGTCGCCCGGGGCCTAGCGGGAGGGGGTACGAGCAGTACTTC
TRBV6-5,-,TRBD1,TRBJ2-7,CASSYRQGEIYEQYF,TGTGCCAGCAGTTACAGGCAGGGGGAAATATACGAGCAGTACTTC
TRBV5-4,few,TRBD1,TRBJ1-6,CASSWGDRAGQALHF,TGTGCCAGCAGCTGGGGGGACAGGGCTGGTCAGGCCCTCCACTTT
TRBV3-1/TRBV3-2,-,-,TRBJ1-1,CASSQTGNTEAFF,TGTGCCAGCAGCCAGACAGGGAACACTGAAGCTTTCTTT
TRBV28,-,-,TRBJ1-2,CASSASSYGYTF,TGTGCCAGCAGCGCAAGTAGCTATGGCTACACCTTC
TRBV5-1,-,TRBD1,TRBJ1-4,CASSAGTGVEKLFF,TGCGCCAGCAGCGCCGGGACAGGAGTTGAAAAACTGTTTTTT
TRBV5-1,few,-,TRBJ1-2,CASSDLGAGGYTF,TGCGCCAGCAGCGACCTGGGGGCTGGGGGCTACACCTTC
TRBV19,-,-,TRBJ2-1,CATKMGRGRETYNEQFF,TGTGCCACTAAAATGGGGCGGGGGCGGGAGACCTACAATGAGCAGTTCTTC
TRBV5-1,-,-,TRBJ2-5,CASTPNTGTPLETQYF,TGCGCCAGCACCCCGAATACCGGGACACCCCTCGAGACCCAGTACTTC
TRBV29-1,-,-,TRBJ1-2,CSVEERGYTF,TGCAGCGTTGAAGAGCGGGGCTACACCTTC
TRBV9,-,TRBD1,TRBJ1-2,CASSVGRGQGLNTF,TGTGCCAGCAGCGTAGGCAGAGGACAGGGTTTAAACACCTTC